This TCR beta chain was observed in a study of T cell responses to AZD1222 COVID-19 vaccine. General observations from the study: Reports say nearly half of spike-specific TCRs go after unmutated variant regions. Baseline antibody screening turned up just 6 or 7 seropositive AZD1222 recipients.

TCRdb's copy holds only in-frame clones and misses some; the assay was immunoSEQ multiplex PCR. The sample lists roughly 160,000 clones, around 94% occurring once. Comments on this clone: What it binds is not known.

The CDR3 spans 13 residues. The germline gives CDR1 MNHEY, CDR2 SVGAGI. Trimming took off 3 bases at V and 6 bases at J, with 11 bases between the two ends. The chain links TRBV6-5 to TRBJ1-2, with D unclear. This receptor was identified in an adult in good health. Sequencing was performed on peripheral blood, taken on day 0 of AZD1222 vaccination. The CDR3 bases are TGTGCCAGCAGTTATAGGCAGAGGGATGGCTACACCTTC. Its protein product is CASSYRQRDGYTF.